This TCR beta chain was sequenced for a study of T cell responses to AZD1222 COVID-19 vaccine. Whole-study results and caveats: Spike-specific TCR breadth and depth rose after two AZD1222 doses. Epitopes outside B.1.351 and B.1.1.7 mutated regions reportedly drew nearly half of spike TCRs. Just six AZD1222 recipients were seropositive at baseline.

Libraries were prepared by immunoSEQ multiplex PCR; TCRdb keeps only in-frame clonotypes and omits some of them. The table includes 150,000 to 200,000 clones, 94% detected once. This clone was recorded only once. Its antigen is undetermined. The same CDR3 arises from other DNA sequences in this sample as well. The CDR3 sequence is 13 residues long. The ends were cut back, 6 bases at V and 2 bases at J, with 11 bases in the middle. Germline V gene data show CDR1 as MDHEN and CDR2 as SYDVKM. Here the sequenced sample was peripheral blood, taken on day 0 of AZD1222 vaccination. The TCR sequence derives from an adult in good health. J is TRBJ2-7 and V is TRBV28, with D uncertain. CDR3 sequence reads: CASSLGRAYEQYF. CDR3 DNA: TGTGCCAGCAGCCTAGGACGGGCCTACGAGCAGTACTTC.